The 21 T cell receptor beta chains below come from one sample, sequenced in a study of shared clonotypes between healthy human individuals. Generated by immunoSEQ multiplex PCR, the TCRdb table keeps only in-frame clones and is missing some. The sample contains 1,500,000 or so clones, 98% of which appear only once. The sample taken for sequencing was naive CD4+ T cells sorted from blood. As to subset: CD45RA+ positively selected. These receptors came from a young man in good health.

The chain recombines TRBV2 with TRBJ1-1, with D perhaps matching TRBD1 (5 bases). The CDR3 spans 16 residues. V lost 8 bases, J lost 1 base, and 20 bases lay in between. CDR1 and CDR2 from the germline V gene are SNHLY and FYNNEI. For the CDR3, the DNA is TGTGCCAGCCCCCTTAGAACCACGGGGGGGAACACTGAAGCTTTCTTT. Encoded protein: CASPLRTTGGNTEAFF.

This chain connects TRBV10-2 to TRBJ2-3; 8 bases are a match to TRBD2. Germline CDR1 WSHSY, CDR2 SAAADI. J gave up 4 bases and V 4 bases, and 7 bases lay outside the gene matches. CDR3 length: 15 residues. As DNA, the CDR3 is TGCGCCAGCAGTGTCGTTAGCGGGAAAGCAGATACGCAGTATTTT. Protein sequence: CASSVVSGKADTQYF.

The V call is TRBV5-4, the J call TRBJ2-1; 9 nucleotides match TRBD1. The CDR3 has 15 residues. CDR1 and CDR2 from the germline V gene are SGHNT and YYREEE (reference sequence). V was pared by 4 bases and J by 6 bases, with 8 bases of the junction left unmatched. CDR3 bases: TGTGCCAGCAGCCCGAGGACAGGGGACTTCAATGAGCAGTTCTTC. This codes for CASSPRTGDFNEQFF.

The chain recombines TRBV7-6 with TRBJ2-7; tentatively, D is TRBD1 (5 bases). This CDR3 region has 16 residues. V shed 1 base and J shed 4 bases, with 17 bases lying between them. Per germline, CDR1 SGHVS and CDR2 FNYEAQ. CDR3 region: CASSLGGGAAGYEQYF. Here the CDR3 DNA reads TGTGCCAGCAGCTTAGGGGGTGGGGCAGCTGGGTACGAGCAGTACTTC.

In the case of this clone: One end of the junction is discordant with germline, which a read error may explain. This chain uses TRBV7-7 with TRBJ1-5; tentative D call: TRBD1 (5 bases). The CDR3 sequence is 15 residues long. The germline V gene encodes CDR1 SSHAT and CDR2 FNYEAQ (reference sequence). The CDR3 DNA sequence: TGTGCTAGCAGCCAGGTGGGACTTCGCAATCAGCCCCAGCATTTT. Protein: CASSQVGLRNQPQHF. Complete variable domain (other parts from reference TRBV7-7 and TRBJ1-5): GAGVSQSPRYKVTKRGQDVTLRCDPISSHATLYWYQQALGQGPEFLTYFNYEAQPDKSGLPSDRFSAERPEGSISTLTIQRTEQRDSAMYRCASSQVGLRNQPQHFGDGTRLSIL.

V usage is TRBV5-4 and J usage is TRBJ2-5, with TRBD2 matching over 10 bases. There are 15 residues in the CDR3. Germline V gives CDR1 SGHNT, CDR2 YYREEE (reference sequence). J lost 5 bases, V lost 2 bases, and 6 bases had no gene match. The DNA for the CDR3 is TGTGCCAGCAGCTTAGTAGCGGGAGGAGGGGAGACCCAGTACTTC. It yields the protein CASSLVAGGGETQYF.

This chain connects TRBV11-2 to TRBJ2-1, with D possibly being TRBD2 (6 bases). Germline V gene sequence: CDR1 SGHAT, CDR2 FQNNGV. CDR3 size: 15 residues. The V end was cut by 3 bases, the J end by 8 bases, with 17 bases between. The CDR3 coding sequence is TGTGCCAGCAGCTTTCGGGGGAAAATGGGCGATGAGCAGTTCTTC. Translation gives CASSFRGKMGDEQFF.

The chain combines TRBV19 with TRBJ2-1, with D perhaps TRBD1 (5 bases). V was shortened by 5 bases and J by 2 bases, with 13 bases between the two germline ends. CDR1 and CDR2 (germline): LNHDA, SQIVND (reference sequence). CDR3 size: 15 residues. Here the CDR3 reads CASSAGLGPYNEQFF. The CDR3 nucleotides read TGTGCCAGTAGTGCAGGCCTGGGGCCCTACAATGAGCAGTTCTTC. Full variable domain (rest looked up from reference TRBV19 and TRBJ2-1): DGGITQSPKYLFRKEGQNVTLSCEQNLNHDAMYWYRQDPGQGLRLIYYSQIVNDFQKGDIAEGYSVSREKKESFPLTVTSAQKNPTAFYLCASSAGLGPYNEQFFGPGTRLTVL.

On this clone itself: The sample holds other DNA sequences that translate to the same CDR3. The V call is TRBV5-1, the J call TRBJ1-3; TRBD1 is a possible D gene (5 bases). Germline CDR1 SGHRS, CDR2 YFSETQ. The ends were cut back, 2 bases at V and 0 bases at J, with 9 bases in the middle. CDR3 size: 15 residues. The CDR3 spells CASSLGTVSGNTIYF. CDR3 coding DNA: TGCGCCAGCAGCTTAGGGACGGTCTCTGGAAACACCATATATTTT.

This clone was seen a handful of times. The V and J genes are TRBV5-1 and TRBJ2-7; D gene unclear. The CDR3 contains 13 residues. V was trimmed by 6 bases and J by 5 bases, leaving 15 bases between them. The germline V gene encodes CDR1 SGHRS and CDR2 YFSETQ. The CDR3 nucleotides are TGCGCCAGCAAACGGACCCCGAACAACGAGCAGTACTTC. This encodes CASKRTPNNEQYF.

V is TRBV29-1 and J is TRBJ2-1; D remains unclear. The CDR3 runs 14 residues. Trimming stripped 7 bases from V and 3 bases from J, with 16 bases between. Germline V gene sequence: CDR1 SQVTM, CDR2 ANQGSEA. Written as DNA, the CDR3 is TGCAGCGCCCTCCCATCCTCGAACTACAATGAGCAGTTCTTC. This gives the protein CSALPSSNYNEQFF.

The chain has TRBV5-4 and TRBJ2-1, with 8 bases lining up with TRBD1. V gave up 4 bases and J gave up 6 bases; unmatched junction bases: 9. CDR1 is SGHNT, CDR2 YYREEE, per germline (reference sequence). The length of the CDR3 is 15 residues. This CDR3 is CASSPAQGALNEQFF. In DNA form, the CDR3 reads TGTGCCAGCAGCCCTGCGCAGGGGGCGCTCAATGAGCAGTTCTTC.

The chain joins TRBV11-2 to TRBJ2-7; TRBD1 agrees at 8 bases. The V gene end was trimmed by 3 bases and the J gene end by 2 bases; junction bases not matched to a gene: 15. This CDR3 spans 18 amino acids. The germline V gene has CDR1 SGHAT and CDR2 FQNNGV. CDR3 in amino acids: CASSFFPPQGVVTYEQYF. Here the CDR3 DNA reads TGTGCCAGCAGCTTTTTTCCTCCACAGGGGGTCGTAACCTACGAGCAGTACTTC.

This chain connects TRBV6-1 to TRBJ2-3; TRBD2 aligns across 11 bases. The V gene end was trimmed by 4 bases and the J gene end by 2 bases; junction bases not matched to a gene: 5. Germline V gene data show CDR1 as MNHNS and CDR2 as SASEGT. CDR3 length: 16 amino acids. CDR3 in amino acids: CASSALTSGDTDTQYF. The CDR3 nucleotides read TGTGCCAGCAGTGCGTTGACTAGCGGGGACACAGATACGCAGTATTTT.

V usage is TRBV30 and J usage is TRBJ2-1; either TRBD1 or TRBD2 may fit D (5 bases each). The ends were cut back, 4 bases at V and 5 bases at J, with 9 bases in the middle. Germline CDR1 and CDR2: GTSNPN and SVGIG (reference sequence). The CDR3 loop spans 12 amino acids. CDR3 sequence: CAWKGRDNEQFF. CDR3 DNA: TGTGCCTGGAAGGGGCGGGACAATGAGCAGTTCTTC.

This clone was detected only once. V is TRBV4-3 and J is TRBJ2-1, with TRBD1 matching 10 bases. Germline loops: CDR1 LGHNA, CDR2 YSLEER. The length of the CDR3 is 18 residues. With V trimmed by 1 base and J by 4 bases, 10 bases remained unmatched. The CDR3 region has the DNA TGCGCCAGCAGCCAAGTTCTGACAGGGGGCGCAACGTACAATGAGCAGTTCTTC. As protein: CASSQVLTGGATYNEQFF.

The chain carries TRBV9 and TRBJ2-2, with D possibly being TRBD1 or TRBD2 (5 bases each). CDR1 is SGDLS, CDR2 YYNGEE, per germline. The CDR3 is made up of 16 amino acids. Trimming removed 4 bases from V and 5 bases from J, with 18 bases in between. The CDR3 bases are TGTGCCAGCAGCCATGACCTGACGAGGGGAACCGGGGAGCTGTTTTTT. Translated, it gives CASSHDLTRGTGELFF.

The chain combines TRBV4-1 with TRBJ1-5, with D perhaps TRBD1 (6 bases). Deletions cut 2 bases from V and 3 bases from J, with 14 bases between. Germline CDR1 and CDR2: MGHRA and YSYEKL. This CDR3 spans 16 amino acids. CDR3 sequence: CASSQMPNRDNQPQHF. DNA for the CDR3: TGCGCCAGCAGCCAAATGCCGAACAGGGACAATCAGCCCCAGCATTTT.

The V gene is TRBV11-2, the J gene TRBJ2-3, with 13 bases lining up with TRBD2. V was pared by 3 bases and J by 4 bases, with 4 bases of the junction left unmatched. This CDR3 has 16 amino acids. CDR1 SGHAT and CDR2 FQNNGV come from the germline V gene. This chain's CDR3 is CASSFTSGRASDTQYF. CDR3 DNA: TGTGCCAGCAGCTTCACTAGCGGGAGGGCCTCAGATACGCAGTATTTT.

The chain couples TRBV7-8 to TRBJ2-1; tentative D call: TRBD2 (5 bases). Trimming left V 4 bases short and J 8 bases short, with 6 bases between. This CDR3 comprises 11 residues. Germline-derived CDR1 and CDR2 are SGHVS and FQNEAQ. CDR3 nucleotide sequence: TGTGCCAGCAGCTCGGACTATGAGCAGTTCTTC. It yields the protein CASSSDYEQFF.

The chain joins TRBV6-1 to TRBJ2-7; 9 bases are shared with TRBD2. Germline CDR1 MNHNS, CDR2 SASEGT. The junction had 9 bases not matched to a gene; V was cut back by 4 bases and J by 2 bases. This CDR3 contains 16 residues. The CDR3 DNA follows: TGTGCCAGCAGTGCCGCTAGCGGGGCGGGGACCTACGAGCAGTACTTC. Encoded protein: CASSAASGAGTYEQYF.